The clone carrying this T cell receptor (beta chain) was seen repeatedly, ten times or more. TCRdb reanalysed the 5' RACE reads using MiXCR and keeps one entry per CDR3 protein. The sample has 200,000 to 250,000 distinct CDR3 sequences, approximately 7% seen once. This sample stems from a study of identical twins. This CDR3 spans 11 amino acids. Germline CDR1 and CDR2: MNHEY and SVGAGI. V lost 1 base and J 7 bases, leaving 1 base between the germline ends. This same sample was also part of a study on yellow fever vaccine responses in identical twins.

This receptor was obtained from a woman younger than 35 in good health. The sequenced sample was memory (CD45RO+) T cells sorted from blood. The chain combines TRBV6-5 with TRBJ2-2; D is uncertain. CDR3 in DNA: TGTGCCAGCAGTTACTTCGGGGAGCTGTTTTTT. The encoded protein is CASSYFGELFF.